The source of this T cell receptor beta chain is a study of blood T cell repertoires in COVID-19. Study information: Specimens from acute and convalescent COVID-19 originated in the United States, Italy and Spain.

Original analysis: The authors estimated nucleated cell counts from reference gene primer amplification. The protocol was immunoSEQ multiplex PCR, while the TCRdb copy is restricted to in-frame clones and leaves out a portion. The V and J calls and clone size were taken over from that table, and D and trimming were inferred from the DNA. This repertoire shows about 270,000 clones, more than 75% found once; its top ten account for 8.5% to 9%. Germline CDR1 is LNHNV and CDR2 is YYDKDF (reference sequence). CDR3 size: 15 residues. V shed 0 bases and J 6 bases; nucleotides not matched to a gene: 4. Sequencing used peripheral blood. The chain recombines TRBV15 with TRBJ1-5, with 8 nucleotides matching TRBD1. The receptor was isolated from a middle-aged man with active or convalescent COVID-19. The CDR3 loop reads CATSRETGDGQPQHF. CDR3 DNA: TGTGCCACCAGCAGAGAGACAGGGGACGGTCAGCCCCAGCATTTT.